The next 8 T cell receptor beta chains were all read from a single sample in a study of T cells in Graves' hyperthyroidism and ophthalmopathy. RNA transcripts provided the source from which TCR beta CDR3 regions were amplified. The HTBI primer set served for first-round RT-PCR of the TCR CDR3. TCRdb recomputed calls from the multiplex PCR reads with MiXCR, one row per CDR3 protein. The table includes fewer than 400,000 distinct CDR3 sequences, less than 20% detected once. Sequencing used blood. These receptors came from a woman aged 18-30 years with Graves' hyperthyroidism that later progressed to Graves' ophthalmopathy.

This clonotype was seen repeatedly, ten times or more. The chain combines TRBV27 with TRBJ2-3; TRBD2 matches 8 bases. The germline CDR1 and CDR2 sequences are MNHEY and SMNVEV (reference sequence). With V trimmed by 6 bases and J by 0 bases, 8 bases remained unmatched. CDR3 size: 16 residues. This CDR3 is CASRSRLASSTDTQYF. The CDR3 bases are TGTGCCAGCAGGTCCAGACTAGCGTCAAGCACAGATACGCAGTATTTT.

This clonotype came up a few times. V gene TRBV7-9 combines with J gene TRBJ1-1; TRBD1 aligns across 7 bases. The junction had 14 bases not matched to a gene; V was cut back by 0 bases and J by 7 bases. This CDR3 spans 17 amino acids. The germline gives CDR1 SEHNR, CDR2 FQNEAQ (reference sequence). CDR3 sequence: CASSLALRLGRGGEAFF. CDR3 DNA: TGTGCCAGCAGCTTAGCCTTACGTCTTGGCAGGGGGGGTGAAGCTTTCTTT.

A few counts support this clonotype. This sequence joins TRBV30 and TRBJ2-7; 8 nucleotides agree with TRBD1. In germline, CDR1 is GTSNPN, CDR2 SVGIG (reference sequence). This CDR3 is built from 13 residues. V dropped 4 bases and J dropped 4; count of bases not matched to a gene: 6. CDR3 residues: CAWNRGKVYEQYF. The CDR3 region has the DNA TGTGCCTGGAACAGGGGGAAAGTTTACGAGCAGTACTTC.

This clonotype was recorded many times. The V call is TRBV5-6, the J call TRBJ2-3, with 15 bases fitting TRBD2. The CDR3 is 14 amino acids. V lost 3 bases, J lost 8 bases, and 1 base stayed unmatched. Per the germline V gene, CDR1 is SGHDT and CDR2 is YYEEEE. The DNA for the CDR3 is TGTGCCAGCAGCTGGACTAGCGGGAGGGTTACGCAGTATTTT. Encoded protein: CASSWTSGRVTQYF.

V and J are TRBV4-2 and TRBJ2-1; tentative D call: TRBD1 (8 bases). This CDR3 has 17 residues. Per germline, CDR1 LGHNA and CDR2 YNFKEQ. V dropped 1 base and J dropped 13 bases, with 26 bases sitting between them. The CDR3 DNA reads TGTGCCAGCAGCCAAGTGGGGGAGGTACAGGGGGGGTTCGGTCAGTTCTTC. It specifies CASSQVGEVQGGFGQFF.

The rearrangement joins TRBV27 to TRBJ1-3; D call uncertain. CDR1 MNHEY and CDR2 SMNVEV come from the germline V gene (reference sequence). V lost 6 bases, J lost 2 bases, and 5 bases lay in between. The CDR3 totals 12 residues. The CDR3 here is CASSRPGNTIYF. DNA for the CDR3: TGTGCCAGCAGCCGACCTGGAAACACCATATATTTT.

On this clonotype itself: A much larger clone lies one base from this, so it may be a read error. The CDR3 does not end in the conserved phenylalanine or tryptophan, so this is likely a read error. CDR3 protein: CASSLVDRGLSDTQYL. The CDR3 nucleotides read TGTGCCAGCAGCTTAGTGGACAGGGGGTTATCAGATACGCAGTATCTT. J is TRBJ2-3 and V is TRBV7-8, with TRBD1 matching 10 bases. The germline V gene has CDR1 SGHVS and CDR2 FQNEAQ. J was trimmed by 4 bases and V by 1 base; bases with no gene match: 5. The CDR3 contains 16 residues.

This clonotype was seen ten or more times. V is TRBV3-1 and J is TRBJ2-7; 8 bases are a match to TRBD1. CDR1 and CDR2 (germline): LGHDT, YNNKEL (reference sequence). Trimming took 4 bases from V and 4 from J; bases not matched to a gene: 9. There are 15 residues in the CDR3. CDR3 sequence reads: CASSRAGGESYEQYF. In nucleotides, the CDR3 is TGTGCCAGCAGCCGAGCAGGGGGCGAGTCGTACGAGCAGTACTTC.